A single sample is the source of the 9 T cell receptor beta chains below, sequenced in a study of blood T cell repertoires in COVID-19. Profiled with immunoSEQ multiplex PCR; TCRdb holds only in-frame clones, not every one. The sample includes 250,000 to 400,000 clones, roughly 90% of them seen just once. Sequences were obtained from PBMCs or T cells enriched from blood (not recorded which). The receptors stem from a man aged 60-69 years who had recovered from COVID-19.

The chain combines TRBV5-1 with TRBJ2-2; unclear D gene. Trimming took off 4 bases at V and 7 bases at J, with 20 bases between the two ends. The CDR3 covers 16 residues. Germline V gene data show CDR1 as SGHRS and CDR2 as YFSETQ. In DNA, the CDR3 is TGCGCCAGCAGCCAACAAGCCCTAGGTGCCGGCGGGGAGCTGTTTTTT. Translating gives CASSQQALGAGGELFF.

V is TRBV3-1 (or the pseudogene TRBV3-2) and J is TRBJ1-1, with 8 bases lining up with TRBD1. Germline V gene lookup returns CDR1 LGHDT and CDR2 YNNKEL (reference sequence). V trimming: 4 bases; J trimming: 2 bases; junction bases outside the gene matches: 6. The CDR3 spans 15 residues. In DNA, the CDR3 is TGTGCCAGCAGCCTCGGGACAGGAGTAAACACTGAAGCTTTCTTT. It translates to CASSLGTGVNTEAFF.

The chain links TRBV6-5 to TRBJ2-7, with 10 bases lining up with TRBD1. Germline assignment: CDR1 MNHEY and CDR2 SVGAGI. With 6 bases clipped from V and 3 bases from J, the junction kept 2 bases outside the gene matches. The CDR3 sequence is 13 residues long. The DNA for the CDR3 is TGTGCCAGCAGCCGGGACAGGGGCTACGAGCAGTACTTC. It encodes CASSRDRGYEQYF.

This chain links TRBV3-1 (or the pseudogene TRBV3-2) with TRBJ2-3; D remains unclear. V was clipped by 5 bases and J by 6 bases, with 9 bases between them. This CDR3 is 12 amino acids long. Germline V gives CDR1 LGHDT, CDR2 YNNKEL (reference sequence). Here the CDR3 reads CASSSSADTQYF. The CDR3 DNA follows: TGTGCCAGCAGCTCATCTGCGGATACGCAGTATTTT.

The chain couples TRBV3-1 (or the pseudogene TRBV3-2) to TRBJ2-1; 8 bases match TRBD2. Germline assignment: CDR1 LGHDT and CDR2 YNNKEL (reference sequence). CDR3 size: 17 residues. Trimming cost V 0 bases and J 1 base; bases outside gene matches: 5. This CDR3 is CASSQDLSGGSYNEQFF. The CDR3, as DNA: TGTGCCAGCAGCCAAGATTTGAGCGGGGGTTCCTACAATGAGCAGTTCTTC.

The CDR3 loop is CASSQAGAVYGYTF. In DNA form, the CDR3 reads TGTGCCAGTAGTCAGGCGGGGGCTGTCTATGGCTACACCTTC. The V and J genes are TRBV19 and TRBJ1-2; possibly TRBD1 for D (6 bases). Trimming pared 5 bases from V and 4 bases from J, leaving 14 bases between. CDR1 is LNHDA and CDR2 is SQIVND in the germline V gene (reference sequence). The CDR3 totals 14 residues.

The count of this clone is one. The chain employs TRBV11-2 and TRBJ2-7; 9 bases fit TRBD2. Unmatched junction bases numbered 11, after V lost 5 bases and J lost 0 bases. The CDR3 runs to 17 residues. Germline CDR1 is SGHAT and CDR2 is FQNNGV. The CDR3 loop is CASSPTMGRGGSYEQYF. The CDR3 nucleotides read TGTGCCAGCAGCCCAACTATGGGGCGGGGGGGCTCCTACGAGCAGTACTTC. Full variable domain (remainder filled in from reference TRBV11-2 and TRBJ2-7): EAGVAQSPRYKIIEKRQSVAFWCNPISGHATLYWYQQILGQGPKLLIQFQNNGVVDDSQLPKDRFSAERLKGVDSTLKIQPAKLEDSAVYLCASSPTMGRGGSYEQYFGPGTRLTVT.

This chain links TRBV19 with TRBJ2-2; 7 positions match TRBD1. With 7 bases clipped from V and 0 bases from J, the junction kept 2 bases outside the gene matches. The V gene's germline CDR1 is LNHDA and CDR2 SQIVND (reference sequence). The CDR3 is 14 amino acids. In DNA form, the CDR3 reads TGTGCCAGTACCGGGACAGCGAACACCGGGGAGCTGTTTTTT. The encoded protein is CASTGTANTGELFF.

The chain is built from TRBV11-3 and TRBJ2-1; D gene unclear. The CDR3 is made up of 14 amino acids. The germline V gene has CDR1 SGHNT and CDR2 YENEEA. V shed 1 base and J shed 8 bases, with 12 bases lying between them. The CDR3 nucleotides are TGTGCCAGCAGCTTAGGCCTCCGAGGCGATGAGCAGTTCTTC. It is translated as CASSLGLRGDEQFF.